The next 19 T cell receptor beta chains were all read from a single sample in a study of control samples from healthy donors and cancer patients (dated by TCRdb to the early 2020s). Libraries were prepared through the immunoSEQ multiplex PCR assay. TCRdb retrieved this table from immuneACCESS and kept in-frame rearrangements only. Not all clones are present; in checked studies, unresolved V genes account for under half, and no reason is known for the remainder. The table for this sample lists about 150,000 clones; 75% to 90% of them were counted only once. Jointly, the top ten make up 4.9% of the sample. The specimen was blood. Receptor source: a man aged 25-40 years in good health.

The V and J genes are TRBV19 and TRBJ1-4; the D gene is possibly TRBD1 (6 bases). This CDR3 spans 15 amino acids. V lost 4 bases, J lost 7 bases, and 16 bases lay in between. The V gene's germline CDR1 is LNHDA and CDR2 SQIVND (reference sequence). In DNA, the CDR3 is TGTGCCAGTAGTACACAGGGATACGGCGGTGAAAAACTGTTTTTT. This translates into CASSTQGYGGEKLFF. Full variable domain (outside the CDR3, taken from reference TRBV19 and TRBJ1-4): DGGITQSPKYLFRKEGQNVTLSCEQNLNHDAMYWYRQDPGQGLRLIYYSQIVNDFQKGDIAEGYSVSREKKESFPLTVTSAQKNPTAFYLCASSTQGYGGEKLFFGSGTQLSVL.

This clone was seen a handful of times. The chain is built from TRBV3-1 (or the pseudogene TRBV3-2) and TRBJ1-1; 7 bases line up with TRBD1. After removal of 5 bases from V and 5 bases from J, the junction contained 17 bases not matched to a gene. The CDR3 totals 17 residues. The germline V gene encodes CDR1 LGHDT and CDR2 YNNKEL (reference sequence). CDR3 loop: CASSGPAGEGAETEAFF. CDR3 coding DNA: TGTGCCAGCAGCGGACCCGCGGGGGAGGGGGCTGAAACTGAAGCTTTCTTT.

V usage is TRBV21-1 and J usage is TRBJ2-2. TRBV21-1 is noted as a pseudogene. The CDR3 sequence is 17 residues long. The CDR3 sequence: CASSKDGREGRAGELFF. In DNA, the CDR3 is TGTGCCAGCAGCAAAGATGGTAGGGAAGGTAGGGCCGGGGAGCTGTTTTTT.

The V and J genes are TRBV3-1 (or the pseudogene TRBV3-2) and TRBJ2-2; D could derive from TRBD1 or TRBD2 (5 bases each). The germline CDR1 and CDR2 sequences are LGHDT and YNNKEL (reference sequence). Between the trimmed V and J ends, which lost 3 bases and 6 bases, there was a span of 20 bases. CDR3 size: 17 residues. CDR3: CASSHLLPNRGPGELFF. The CDR3 DNA sequence: TGTGCCAGCAGCCACCTCCTGCCGAACCGGGGCCCCGGGGAGCTGTTTTTT.

The count of this clone is one. The genes are TRBV27 and TRBJ1-2; TRBD1 matches 8 bases. The germline gives CDR1 MNHEY, CDR2 SMNVEV (reference sequence). The CDR3 sequence is 19 residues long. The ends lost 4 bases at V and 5 bases at J; junction bases unmatched: 21. CDR3 region: CASSCRVENRDRLSYGYTF. CDR3 in DNA: TGTGCCAGCAGTTGCAGAGTGGAGAATCGGGACAGGCTTTCGTATGGCTACACCTTC.

The chain carries TRBV5-6 and TRBJ1-4; D remains ambiguous. The ends were cut back, 4 bases at V and 8 bases at J, with 21 bases in the middle. Germline CDR1 SGHDT, CDR2 YYEEEE. The length of the CDR3 is 16 residues. CDR3 in amino acids: CASSGARNPGGEKLFF. The CDR3 DNA follows: TGTGCCAGCAGCGGCGCGCGGAACCCTGGTGGAGAAAAACTGTTTTTT.

The chain joins TRBV3-1 (or the pseudogene TRBV3-2) to TRBJ2-7; D is ambiguous. Germline CDR1 is LGHDT and CDR2 is YNNKEL (reference sequence). The V end lost 0 bases, the J end lost 5 bases, and 2 bases lay between the germline ends. The CDR3 runs to 11 residues. CDR3 sequence: CASSQEDEQYF. CDR3 sequence (DNA): TGTGCCAGCAGCCAAGAGGACGAGCAGTACTTC.

The rearrangement joins TRBV12-5 to TRBJ2-3, with TRBD2 matching over 8 bases. The length of the CDR3 is 16 residues. V lost 1 base and J lost 1; bases outside the gene matches: 4. The germline gives CDR1 LGHNT, CDR2 FRNRAP. CDR3 loop: CASGLARGGGTDTQYF. For the CDR3, the DNA is TGTGCTAGTGGTTTGGCCCGGGGGGGTGGCACAGATACGCAGTATTTT.

This sequence joins TRBV7-9 and TRBJ2-4; 11 bases line up with TRBD2. Germline CDR1 is SEHNR and CDR2 is FQNEAQ (reference sequence). This CDR3 is 15 amino acids long. Trimming removed 5 bases from V and 5 bases from J; junction bases left unmatched: 5. This CDR3 is CASSLGLAGQNIQYF. The CDR3 region has the DNA TGTGCCAGCAGCCTTGGACTAGCGGGCCAAAACATTCAGTACTTC.

CDR3 nucleotide sequence: TGTGCCAGCTGCGTTCAGGGACCTCCTTACAATGAGCAGTTCTTC. Translation: CASCVQGPPYNEQFF. This chain uses TRBV27 with TRBJ2-1; D is tentatively TRBD1 or TRBD2 (5 bases each). The CDR3 has 15 amino acids. V was pared by 8 bases and J by 4 bases, with 18 bases between. CDR1 is MNHEY and CDR2 is SMNVEV in the germline V gene (reference sequence).

The chain links TRBV7-3 to TRBJ1-1; no reliable D call. Trimming removed 3 bases from V and 2 bases from J, with 7 bases in between. The germline CDR1 and CDR2 sequences are SGHTA and FQGTGA. This CDR3 is built from 13 residues. The CDR3 loop reads CASSLQENTEAFF. The CDR3 nucleotides are TGTGCCAGCAGCTTGCAAGAAAACACTGAAGCTTTCTTT.

V gene TRBV9 combines with J gene TRBJ2-2; a weak D match, TRBD2 (6 bases). Germline V gene data show CDR1 as SGDLS and CDR2 as YYNGEE. The CDR3 is 16 residues long. V dropped 0 bases and J dropped 2 bases, with 11 bases sitting between them. CDR3 bases: TGTGCCAGCAGCGTAGCGGCTAGCGCAAACACCGGGGAGCTGTTTTTT. Encoded protein: CASSVAASANTGELFF. Combining the CDR3 with reference TRBV9 and TRBJ2-2 gives the whole variable domain DSGVTQTPKHLITATGQRVTLRCSPRSGDLSVYWYQQSLDQGLQFLIQYYNGEERAKGNILERFSAQQFPDLHSELNLSSLELGDSALYFCASSVAASANTGELFFGEGSRLTVL.

This chain connects TRBV7-2 to TRBJ1-1, with D possibly TRBD1 on 6 matching bases. The CDR3 covers 14 residues. From germline, CDR1 is SGHTA and CDR2 FQGNSA. Trimming left V 5 bases short and J 0 bases short, with 10 bases between. The CDR3 protein is CASSTDRLNTEAFF. For the CDR3, the DNA is TGTGCCAGCAGCACGGACAGATTGAACACTGAAGCTTTCTTT.

The chain links TRBV11-2 to TRBJ1-1, with 7 bases identical to TRBD1. V was clipped by 1 base and J by 4 bases; unmatched bases: 6. In germline, CDR1 is SGHAT, CDR2 FQNNGV. The CDR3 is 15 amino acids. DNA for the CDR3: TGTGCCAGCAGCTTAGGGGACAGAACGGGCACTGAAGCTTTCTTT. Translating it yields CASSLGDRTGTEAFF.

V usage is TRBV7-3 and J usage is TRBJ1-1; D not certain. The CDR3 runs 13 residues. Trimming pared 3 bases from V and 2 bases from J, leaving 7 bases between. CDR1 is SGHTA and CDR2 is FQGTGA in the germline V gene. CDR3 region: CASSFSPNTEAFF. CDR3 coding DNA: TGTGCCAGCAGCTTCTCACCTAACACTGAAGCTTTCTTT.

This rearrangement joins TRBV5-1 to TRBJ1-5, with D unresolved. CDR3 length equals 15 residues. Trimming removed 6 bases from V and 4 bases from J, with 17 bases in between. Germline assignment: CDR1 SGHRS and CDR2 YFSETQ. The CDR3 protein is CASTPEGAPNQPQHF. The CDR3 DNA reads as TGCGCCAGCACCCCTGAGGGAGCCCCAAATCAGCCCCAGCATTTT.

V and J are TRBV19 and TRBJ2-5; 8 positions match TRBD2. J lost 9 bases, V lost 1 base, and 4 bases had no gene match. The CDR3 has 13 amino acids. CDR1 and CDR2 (germline): LNHDA, SQIVND (reference sequence). The CDR3 region has the DNA TGTGCCAGTAGTATAGGGTCGGGAGGGGCCCAGTACTTC. This translates into CASSIGSGGAQYF. Complete variable domain (other parts from reference TRBV19 and TRBJ2-5): DGGITQSPKYLFRKEGQNVTLSCEQNLNHDAMYWYRQDPGQGLRLIYYSQIVNDFQKGDIAEGYSVSREKKESFPLTVTSAQKNPTAFYLCASSIGSGGAQYFGPGTRLLVL.

This clone was observed a few times. V gene TRBV7-3 combines with J gene TRBJ2-1; D unresolved. The CDR3 covers 15 residues. The germline V and J ends were trimmed by 2 bases and 4 bases, with 12 bases remaining between them. CDR1 and CDR2 (germline): SGHTA, FQGTGA. The CDR3 sequence is CASSLGPVAYNEQFF. CDR3 nucleotide sequence: TGTGCCAGCAGCTTAGGGCCCGTAGCTTACAATGAGCAGTTCTTC. Supplemented by reference TRBV7-3 and TRBJ2-1, the full variable domain reads GAGVSQTPSNKVTEKGKYVELRCDPISGHTALYWYRQSLGQGPEFLIYFQGTGAADDSGLPNDRFFAVRPEGSVSTLKIQRTERGDSAVYLCASSLGPVAYNEQFFGPGTRLTVL.

CDR3 sequence reads: CASSFNSNTEAFF. The CDR3 bases are TGTGCCAGCAGCTTTAACAGTAACACTGAAGCTTTCTTT. This chain joins TRBV7-3 and TRBJ1-1, with D unresolved. This CDR3 is 13 amino acids long. The V gene lost 3 bases and the J gene lost 2 bases, with 7 bases spanning the gap. In germline, CDR1 is SGHTA, CDR2 FQGTGA.